This T cell receptor (beta chain) came from a study of control samples from healthy donors and cancer patients. Clones were sequenced by immunoSEQ multiplex PCR, and TCRdb holds only the in-frame ones, with some missing. The table lists over 100,000 clones, roughly 90% of them singletons, with 2% to 2.5% in the top ten. The sample was blood. The origin of this receptor is a woman in her forties or fifties in good health.

The CDR3, as DNA: TGTGCCAGCAGCCCGAACACCGGGGAGCTGTTTTTT. As protein: CASSPNTGELFF. This chain joins TRBV3-1 (or the pseudogene TRBV3-2) and TRBJ2-2; D not resolved. The CDR3 spans 12 residues. With 4 bases removed from V and 0 bases from J, the gap between germline ends came to 0 bases. Germline V gene lookup returns CDR1 LGHDT and CDR2 YNNKEL (reference sequence).